A single sample is the source of the 6 T cell receptor beta chains below, sequenced in a study of blood T cell repertoires in COVID-19. The assay was immunoSEQ multiplex PCR, and TCRdb's table has in-frame clones only and misses some. The sample lists 400,000 to 550,000 clones, nearly 90% seen once, with roughly 1.9% in the top ten. Sequenced sample: PBMCs or T cells enriched from blood (not recorded which). The receptors come from a woman between 18 and 30 years old with acute COVID-19.

The V call is TRBV18, the J call TRBJ1-2, with D perhaps TRBD1 (6 bases). V was shortened by 3 bases and J by 0 bases, with 11 bases between the two germline ends. The CDR3 covers 15 residues. Germline CDR1 reads KGHSH; CDR2 reads LQKENI. This chain's CDR3 is CASSPSDSTNYGYTF. The CDR3 DNA sequence: TGTGCCAGCTCACCCTCGGACAGCACTAACTATGGCTACACCTTC.

This clone was seen once. This chain joins TRBV5-1 and TRBJ2-2; D is ambiguous. CDR3 length equals 14 residues. Germline-derived CDR1 and CDR2 are SGHRS and YFSETQ. V lost 0 bases to trimming and J lost 6 bases, with 9 bases between them. The CDR3 spells CASSLAGSAGELFF. The CDR3, as DNA: TGCGCCAGCAGCTTGGCGGGTTCCGCCGGGGAGCTGTTTTTT.

The chain couples TRBV30 to TRBJ1-2; D is possibly TRBD1 (5 bases). V dropped 1 base and J dropped 4 bases, with 13 bases sitting between them. The CDR3 covers 14 residues. CDR1 and CDR2 from the germline V gene are GTSNPN and SVGIG (reference sequence). The CDR3, as DNA: TGTGCCTGGAGTGCCACCCCGGGGGTCTATGGCTACACCTTC. This translates into CAWSATPGVYGYTF.

The CDR3 region has the DNA TGTGCCAGCAGTTTCGGGACTAACAGCAATGAGCAGTTCTTC. Its protein is CASSFGTNSNEQFF. The chain couples TRBV27 to TRBJ2-1, with 7 bases matching TRBD2. The CDR3 is 14 amino acids. The V segment lost 3 bases and the J segment 6 bases; nucleotides outside the gene matches: 5. Germline V lookup: CDR1 MNHEY, CDR2 SMNVEV (reference sequence).

The CDR3: CAVSLIPDNEQFF. DNA of the CDR3: TGCGCCGTGAGTCTGATCCCGGACAATGAGCAGTTCTTC. The J gene is TRBJ2-1, the V gene TRBV10-2; D is undetermined. Per the germline V gene, CDR1 is WSHSY and CDR2 is SAAADI. This CDR3 region has 13 residues. Between the trimmed V and J ends, which lost 11 bases and 5 bases, there was a span of 16 bases.

The V and J genes are TRBV5-1 and TRBJ2-5; 9 bases are a match to TRBD1. The CDR3 totals 14 residues. Germline CDR1 is SGHRS and CDR2 is YFSETQ. V trimming: 4 bases; J trimming: 4 bases; junction bases outside the gene matches: 5. CDR3 nucleotide sequence: TGCGCCAGCAGCGACAGGGGGTCAGGAGAGACCCAGTACTTC. This encodes CASSDRGSGETQYF.